The sequence of this T cell receptor (beta chain) was determined in a study of CD8 T cells in ankylosing spondylitis. Study-level points and caveats: With a CD8+ phenotype, disease-linked clones were relatively rare in peripheral blood. Earlier studies detected some motif variants in reactive arthritis synovial fluid and blood. A motif in TCR beta, a set of seven to nine highly homologous variants, appeared characteristic of ankylosing spondylitis blood. Reportedly, significant enrichment of disease-linked clones occurred in matched ankylosing spondylitis synovial fluid.

This CDR3 comprises 15 residues. Deletions cut 5 bases from V and 6 bases from J, with 20 bases between. This clonotype was seen more than once but under ten times. What it recognizes is unknown. With molecular barcodes, quantitative 5'-RACE was used to make the TCR beta libraries. TCRdb reprocessed the 5' RACE reads with MiXCR, giving one entry per CDR3 protein. Here the sample spans about 480,000 distinct CDR3 sequences, roughly 15% being singletons. Specimen: blood, either unsorted or a sorted T cell fraction (not recorded which). The chain uses TRBV12-3 or TRBV12-4 and TRBJ2-7, with D possibly matching TRBD2 (5 bases). The clonotype was recovered from a male donor with ankylosing spondylitis. The CDR3 region is CASSQNGGVVGEQYF. The CDR3 nucleotides are TGTGCCAGCAGTCAAAATGGAGGAGTGGTGGGCGAGCAGTACTTC.